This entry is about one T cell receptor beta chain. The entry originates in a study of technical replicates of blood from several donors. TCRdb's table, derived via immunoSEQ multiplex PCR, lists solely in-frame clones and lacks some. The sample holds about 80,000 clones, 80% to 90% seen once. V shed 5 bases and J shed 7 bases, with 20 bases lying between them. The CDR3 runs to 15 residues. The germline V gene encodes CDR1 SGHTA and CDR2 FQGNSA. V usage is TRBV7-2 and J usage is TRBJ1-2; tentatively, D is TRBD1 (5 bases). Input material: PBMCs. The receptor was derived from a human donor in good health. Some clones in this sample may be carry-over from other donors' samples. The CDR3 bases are TGTGCCAGCAGCACCACGGGGGGGTTTATTTTTGGCTACACCTTC. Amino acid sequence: CASSTTGGFIFGYTF.